This TCR beta chain was captured in a study of blood T cell repertoires in COVID-19. As for the study in general: PBMCs, B-cell-depleted T cells, or T cells were the source of the cDNA or gDNA that made up the material.

Sequencing was performed with immunoSEQ multiplex PCR; in TCRdb, only in-frame clones are kept and a portion is missing. Altogether about 110,000 clones are present, about four fifths being singletons, with the ten largest covering roughly 13%. V lost 6 bases and J 5 bases, leaving 13 bases between the germline ends. The germline gives CDR1 LGHDT, CDR2 YNNKEL (reference sequence). CDR3 length: 13 residues. The sequence derives from a woman aged 60-70 years with acute or convalescent COVID-19. V and J are TRBV3-1 (or the pseudogene TRBV3-2) and TRBJ1-1; D perhaps matches TRBD1 (6 bases). Material for sequencing was peripheral blood. The CDR3 DNA is TGTGCCAGCAGGTACAAGGGGGTAACTGAAGCTTTCTTT. Translation: CASRYKGVTEAFF.